A selection of T cell receptor beta chains follows, all from one sample in a study of regulatory T cells in long-lasting Graves disease. Each CDR3 protein is one row after TCRdb ran MiXCR on the multiplex PCR reads. Here the sample spans 300,000 to 400,000 distinct CDR3 sequences, around a sixth being singletons. The sequences come from peripheral blood mononuclear cells (PBMCs), collected at new diagnosis, from a patient treated with antithyroid drugs. The receptors were sampled from a female donor with Graves disease. Both conserved end residues are part of each CDR3. The D gene is left open where the match is weak. Clone sizes are given selectively: once, few, many, or a class where the clone is expanded.

j_call	clone_size	v_call	d_call	cdr3_aa	cdr3_nt
TRBJ2-1	-	TRBV7-3	TRBD2	CASSPSTSGGARDEQFF	TGTGCCAGCAGCCCATCGACTAGCGGGGGGGCTAGGGATGAGCAGTTCTTC
TRBJ2-7	-	TRBV5-4	TRBD1	CASSLYGGQGPYEQYF	TGTGCCAGCAGCTTGTATGGTGGACAGGGGCCGTACGAGCAGTACTTC
TRBJ2-2	many	TRBV4-3	TRBD1	CASSQDYRGVELFF	TGCGCCAGCAGCCAAGATTACAGGGGCGTGGAGCTGTTTTTT
TRBJ2-7	few	TRBV5-5	-	CASSLGDWVIYEQYF	TGTGCCAGCAGCTTGGGGGACTGGGTTATATACGAGCAGTACTTC
TRBJ1-1	-	TRBV30	TRBD1	CAWKVTGGSEAFF	TGTGCCTGGAAAGTAACAGGGGGCAGTGAAGCTTTCTTT
TRBJ2-3	-	TRBV7-2	TRBD2	CASSLVGGGAPDTQYF	TGTGCCAGCAGCTTAGTTGGCGGGGGGGCTCCAGATACGCAGTATTTT
TRBJ2-5	-	TRBV6-1	TRBD1	CASSPQQTGLETQYF	TGTGCCAGCAGTCCGCAGCAGACAGGGCTGGAGACCCAGTACTTC
TRBJ2-7	many	TRBV27	-	CASSLSEGPPLEQYF	TGTGCCAGCAGTTTATCGGAGGGGCCCCCTCTCGAGCAGTACTTC
TRBJ2-7	many	TRBV20-1	-	CSARDLVPYSYEQYF	TGCAGTGCTAGAGATCTGGTGCCCTACTCTTACGAGCAGTACTTC
TRBJ1-2	many	TRBV10-3	-	CAISEFLVESGGYTF	TGTGCCATCAGTGAGTTTCTCGTGGAAAGTGGCGGCTACACCTTC
TRBJ1-1	many	TRBV7-2	-	CASSLSRGTIEAFF	TGTGCCAGCAGCTTATCGCGGGGAACCATTGAAGCTTTCTTT
TRBJ1-5	few	TRBV6-6	-	CASSYSGFQPQHF	TGTGCCAGCAGTTACTCGGGTTTTCAGCCCCAGCATTTT
TRBJ2-3	-	TRBV12-3/TRBV12-4	-	CASSPSSIGTRTDTQYF	TGTGCCAGCAGTCCATCGTCCATAGGGACCCGCACAGATACGCAGTATTTT
TRBJ2-5	few	TRBV9	TRBD2	CASSTRTSGGQETQYF	TGTGCCAGCAGCACTCGGACTAGCGGAGGCCAAGAGACCCAGTACTTC
TRBJ2-2	many	TRBV9	-	CASSEAPRDGELFF	TGTGCCAGCAGCGAGGCCCCACGGGACGGGGAGCTGTTTTTT
TRBJ1-6	many	TRBV20-1	-	CSASRDTGSLHF	TGCAGTGCTAGCCGGGACACGGGTTCCCTCCACTTT
TRBJ2-5	many	TRBV12-5	TRBD1	CASGSPPDRDQETQYF	TGTGCTAGTGGTTCCCCCCCGGACAGGGACCAAGAGACCCAGTACTTC
TRBJ1-2	many	TRBV12-3/TRBV12-4	-	CASSLRAEGYTF	TGTGCCAGCAGTTTGAGGGCGGAGGGCTACACCTTC
TRBJ1-1	few	TRBV29-1	-	CSVRYGGMNTEAFF	TGCAGCGTTCGGTACGGGGGCATGAACACTGAAGCTTTCTTT
TRBJ2-7	many	TRBV28	-	CASSLWTVDYEQYF	TGTGCCAGCAGTTTATGGACGGTGGACTACGAGCAGTACTTC
TRBJ2-7	-	TRBV2	TRBD2	CASSVLAGGSYEQYF	TGTGCCAGCAGTGTCCTAGCGGGGGGCTCCTACGAGCAGTACTTC
TRBJ2-1	-	TRBV12-3/TRBV12-4	TRBD1	CASSTLGTAKREQFF	TGTGCCAGCAGTACCCTGGGGACAGCGAAAAGGGAGCAGTTCTTC
TRBJ2-1	many	TRBV7-3	-	CASSLTGLSYNEQFF	TGTGCCAGCAGCTTAACAGGGTTATCCTACAATGAGCAGTTCTTC
TRBJ2-1	few	TRBV19	-	CASSIERGLGEQFF	TGTGCCAGTAGTATAGAACGGGGGTTGGGTGAGCAGTTCTTC
TRBJ1-4	-	TRBV20-1	-	CSASDPERGAKSF	TGCAGTGCTAGCGACCCAGAGAGAGGGGCCAAGAGTTTT